These T cell receptor beta chains were read from a single sample in a study of T cells in pancreatic ductal adenocarcinoma. The protocol was immunoSEQ multiplex PCR, while the TCRdb copy is restricted to in-frame clones and leaves out a portion. The sample lists over 7,000 clones; roughly 86% were seen once. The sequenced sample consisted of PBMCs. The receptor source for this set is a human donor with pancreatic ductal adenocarcinoma. CDR3s include the opening cysteine and the closing phenylalanine or tryptophan. Fields, in order: J gene, V gene, clone size, D gene, CDR3 protein, CDR3 DNA. A D gene is named only where the DNA matches it firmly. Size tells how often a clone was seen (once, few, many) or the class of an expanded clone, and some rows leave it out.

TRBJ1-1	TRBV5-1	.	.	CASSLAASETEAFF	TGCGCCAGCAGCTTGGCTGCCTCCGAGACTGAAGCTTTCTTT
TRBJ1-4	TRBV2	.	TRBD1	CASSSTTGGEVNPNEKLFF	TGTGCCAGCAGTTCCACGACAGGGGGTGAAGTAAATCCTAATGAAAAACTGTTTTTT
TRBJ2-1	TRBV18	.	TRBD2	CASSPLTSGSPYNEQFF	TGTGCCAGCTCACCACTAACTAGCGGGAGTCCCTACAATGAGCAGTTCTTC
TRBJ1-1	TRBV5-1	.	.	CASSSTGTLNTEAFF	TGCGCCAGCAGCTCAACCGGGACACTGAACACTGAAGCTTTCTTT
TRBJ2-7	TRBV5-4	.	.	CASSLSSQGMVEQYF	TGTGCCAGCAGCTTGAGTTCCCAGGGGATGGTCGAGCAGTACTTC
TRBJ1-6	TRBV2	.	TRBD1	CASSGTGKNSPLHF	TGTGCCAGCAGCGGGACAGGGAAAAATTCACCCCTCCACTTT
TRBJ1-5	TRBV6-5	.	.	CASSYGGGQPQHF	TGTGCCAGCAGTTACGGGGGAGGCCAGCCCCAGCATTTT
TRBJ2-1	TRBV7-3	.	.	CASSLNPGSSSYNEQFF	TGTGCCAGCAGCTTAAACCCCGGGTCGAGCTCCTACAATGAGCAGTTCTTC
TRBJ1-1	TRBV6-1	.	.	CASSENGLNTEAFF	TGTGCCAGCAGTGAAAACGGGTTGAACACTGAAGCTTTCTTT
TRBJ2-7	TRBV6-1	once	TRBD1	CASKRDSYEQYF	TGTGCCAGCAAAAGGGACAGCTACGAGCAGTACTTC
TRBJ1-2	TRBV29-1	.	.	CSVDSGRGLSGYTF	TGCAGCGTTGACTCGGGGAGGGGCTTGAGTGGCTACACCTTC
TRBJ2-2	TRBV2	few	TRBD1	CASSGGQFYTGELFF	TGTGCCAGCAGTGGGGGACAGTTCTACACCGGGGAGCTGTTTTTT
TRBJ2-3	TRBV11-3	.	.	CASSLGSDSSTDTQYF	TGTGCCAGCAGCTTAGGAAGCGATTCTAGCACAGATACGCAGTATTTT
TRBJ2-5	TRBV9	.	TRBD2	CASSLGLAGAETQYF	TGTGCCAGCAGCCTTGGACTAGCGGGGGCCGAGACCCAGTACTTC
TRBJ1-6	TRBV5-6	.	.	CASSLGSSYNSPLHF	TGTGCCAGCAGCTTGGGGAGCTCCTATAATTCACCCCTCCACTTT
TRBJ2-1	TRBV29-1	.	.	CSVGALAGESYNEQFF	TGCAGCGTTGGGGCGTTGGCAGGCGAATCCTACAATGAGCAGTTCTTC
TRBJ2-5	TRBV5-8	.	.	CASSLRGSETQYF	TGTGCCAGCAGCTTGCGGGGTTCGGAGACCCAGTACTTC
TRBJ2-7	TRBV18	.	TRBD1	CASSPLMPGQGYEQYF	TGTGCCAGCTCACCACTAATGCCGGGACAGGGCTACGAGCAGTACTTC
TRBJ1-2	TRBV18	.	.	CASSPEGWSGYTF	TGTGCCAGCTCACCAGAGGGATGGAGTGGCTACACCTTC
TRBJ1-4	TRBV15	.	.	CATSRALDGRDEKLFF	TGTGCCACCAGCAGAGCCTTAGACGGCCGGGATGAAAAACTGTTTTTT
TRBJ2-7	TRBV13	.	.	CASSRGGESSYEQYF	TGTGCCAGCAGCCGGGGCGGGGAATCCTCCTACGAGCAGTACTTC
TRBJ2-2	TRBV11-3	.	TRBD1	CASSPRDRLTGELFF	TGTGCCAGCAGCCCTAGGGACAGACTTACCGGGGAGCTGTTTTTT
TRBJ1-1	TRBV4-1	.	.	CASSPGYDNSEAFF	TGCGCCAGCAGCCCCGGGTATGATAACTCTGAAGCTTTCTTT
TRBJ2-3	TRBV19	.	TRBD2	CASSIRRGEADTQYF	TGTGCCAGTAGTATCCGACGGGGGGAGGCAGATACGCAGTATTTT
TRBJ2-1	TRBV7-6	.	.	CASSLSRSGAWEQFF	TGTGCCAGCAGCTTATCCCGGAGCGGAGCCTGGGAGCAGTTCTTC
TRBJ2-7	TRBV30	.	.	CAWSVGDYEQYF	TGTGCCTGGAGTGTAGGGGACTACGAGCAGTACTTC
TRBJ1-1	TRBV11-1	.	.	CASSPDRSNTEAFF	TGTGCCAGCAGTCCCGACAGGAGTAACACTGAAGCTTTCTTT
TRBJ1-5	TRBV7-3	.	.	CTSSSGSSNQPQHF	TGTACCAGCAGTTCTGGGAGCAGCAATCAGCCCCAGCATTTT
TRBJ2-7	TRBV4-1	few	.	CASSQRPSYEQYF	TGCGCCAGCAGTCAGAGACCTAGCTACGAGCAGTACTTC